A single sample gave rise to the 30 T cell receptor beta chains below, sequenced in a study of T cell responses to AZD1222 COVID-19 vaccine. Sequencing used immunoSEQ multiplex PCR; TCRdb keeps in-frame clones, though not all of them. This table holds 100,000 or so clones, more than 75% found once. The specimen comprised peripheral blood, sampled on day 0 of AZD1222 vaccination. Receptors were obtained from an adult in good health.

The chain links TRBV5-5 to TRBJ2-7; TRBD1 might be the D (5 bases). The length of the CDR3 is 13 residues. Per the germline V gene, CDR1 is SGHKS and CDR2 is YYEKEE (reference sequence). V was trimmed by 7 bases and J by 1 base, leaving 12 bases between them. CDR3 DNA: TGTGCCAGCGAGTCAGGGCTATCCTACGAGCAGTACTTC. Its translation is CASESGLSYEQYF.

The chain recombines TRBV7-2 with TRBJ2-2, with D hard to call. V was cut by 2 bases and J by 0 bases, with 10 bases left in between. The V gene's germline CDR1 is SGHTA and CDR2 FQGNSA. The CDR3 contains 16 residues. Here the CDR3 DNA reads TGTGCCAGCAGCTTAATACGGCCTTCGAACACCGGGGAGCTGTTTTTT. This codes for CASSLIRPSNTGELFF.

This chain joins TRBV6-2 or TRBV6-3 and TRBJ1-2, with 7 bases lining up with TRBD1. Losses at the gene ends were 2 bases for V and 4 bases for J; bases not matched to a gene: 1. Germline V gene sequence: CDR1 MNHEY, CDR2 SVGEGT. The CDR3 is made up of 13 amino acids. CDR3 nucleotides: TGTGCCAGCAGTTACAGGGACAGCTATGGCTACACCTTC. It specifies CASSYRDSYGYTF.

The chain has TRBV2 and TRBJ2-7, with TRBD1 identical over 7 bases. The CDR3 length is 14 residues. Looked up from germline, CDR1 is SNHLY and CDR2 is FYNNEI. V was clipped by 5 bases and J by 2 bases; unmatched bases: 6. CDR3 DNA: TGTGCCAGCAGTCGACAGGGACCCCCCTACGAGCAGTACTTC. The encoded protein is CASSRQGPPYEQYF.

The rearrangement uses TRBV19 and TRBJ1-1; the D is unclear. The CDR3 extends over 15 amino acids. Per germline, CDR1 LNHDA and CDR2 SQIVND (reference sequence). The germline V and J ends were trimmed by 5 bases and 6 bases, with 19 bases remaining between them. In DNA form, the CDR3 reads TGTGCCAGTAGTCACCTCGGGCGAGGCGCCCCTGAAGCTTTCTTT. It translates to CASSHLGRGAPEAFF.

V is TRBV18 and J is TRBJ1-1, with D possibly being TRBD1 (5 bases). This CDR3 comprises 15 residues. Germline CDR1 is KGHSH and CDR2 is LQKENI. V was shortened by 0 bases and J by 8 bases, with 16 bases between the two germline ends. This CDR3 reads CASSPPNGGGVEAFF. For the CDR3, the DNA is TGTGCCAGCTCACCACCGAACGGGGGGGGAGTCGAAGCTTTCTTT.

The chain joins TRBV7-9 to TRBJ1-1; 7 nucleotides agree with TRBD1. The CDR3 runs 14 residues. The V segment lost 5 bases and the J segment 4 bases; nucleotides outside the gene matches: 7. CDR1 is SEHNR, CDR2 FQNEAQ, per germline (reference sequence). CDR3 loop: CASSRPGGSTEAFF. The CDR3 DNA sequence: TGTGCCAGCAGCCGCCCAGGGGGTAGCACTGAAGCTTTCTTT.

CDR3 nucleotide sequence: TGTGCCAGCAGCGATAGAGGTTCGAGCTATGGCTACACCTTC. The encoded protein is CASSDRGSSYGYTF. This rearrangement joins TRBV9 to TRBJ1-2, with D hard to call. From germline, CDR1 is SGDLS and CDR2 YYNGEE. V was pared by 3 bases and J by 4 bases, with 13 bases between. CDR3 length: 14 amino acids.

V gene TRBV19 combines with J gene TRBJ1-6; a possible D gene is TRBD1 (5 bases). Per germline, CDR1 LNHDA and CDR2 SQIVND (reference sequence). The CDR3 extends over 17 amino acids. V lost 6 bases to trimming and J lost 7 bases, with 22 bases between them. The CDR3 loop reads CASRPPSGTFANSPLHF. The CDR3 DNA reads as TGTGCCAGTAGGCCTCCCTCCGGGACGTTTGCAAATTCACCCCTCCACTTT.

This clone was found a few times. CDR3 DNA sequence: TGTGCCAGCAGCGGCCAGGGGGAGTCCTACAATGAGCAGTTCTTC. Translated: CASSGQGESYNEQFF. The chain has TRBV7-9 and TRBJ2-1, with 7 bases that match TRBD1. The germline gives CDR1 SEHNR, CDR2 FQNEAQ (reference sequence). The CDR3 is made up of 15 amino acids. V trimming: 5 bases; J trimming: 1 base; junction bases outside the gene matches: 5.

V and J are TRBV6-5 and TRBJ2-7; D is unclear. The CDR3 runs to 15 residues. V was cut by 6 bases and J by 0 bases, with 15 bases left in between. CDR1 and CDR2 from the germline V gene are MNHEY and SVGAGI. The CDR3: CASRSSTTSSYEQYF. In DNA, the CDR3 is TGTGCCAGCAGATCCTCGACGACAAGCTCCTACGAGCAGTACTTC.

V and J are TRBV6-5 and TRBJ1-3, with D unclear. Germline V lookup: CDR1 MNHEY, CDR2 SVGAGI. The V end lost 5 bases, the J end lost 4 bases, and 6 bases lay between the germline ends. The CDR3 has 12 residues. CDR3 sequence (DNA): TGTGCCAGCAGTCCCGGAGGAAACACCATATATTTT. The encoded protein is CASSPGGNTIYF.

The rearrangement uses TRBV18 and TRBJ1-4; TRBD1 agrees at 9 bases. The CDR3 is 17 residues long. Germline V gene data show CDR1 as KGHSH and CDR2 as LQKENI. The V and J ends lost 3 bases and 4 bases, in that order; junction bases with no gene match: 9. The CDR3 sequence is CASSPLRQGELNEKLFF. CDR3 in DNA: TGTGCCAGCTCACCCTTAAGACAGGGGGAGCTTAATGAAAAACTGTTTTTT. Full variable domain (missing parts from reference TRBV18 and TRBJ1-4): NAGVMQNPRHLVRRRGQEARLRCSPMKGHSHVYWYRQLPEEGLKFMVYLQKENIIDESGMPKERFSAEFPKEGPSILRIQQVVRGDSAAYFCASSPLRQGELNEKLFFGSGTQLSVL.

The CDR3 spells CASSEASGRYSGNTIYF. The CDR3 nucleotides are TGCGCCAGCAGCGAGGCAAGCGGGAGATACTCTGGAAACACCATATATTTT. The rearrangement links TRBV5-1 to TRBJ1-3; D is undetermined. Trimming stripped 4 bases from V and 0 bases from J, with 17 bases between. The CDR3 contains 17 residues. Looked up from germline, CDR1 is SGHRS and CDR2 is YFSETQ.

The chain links TRBV4-3 to TRBJ2-2; no clear D. Deletions cut 7 bases from V and 6 bases from J, with 18 bases between. The V gene's germline CDR1 is LGHNA and CDR2 YSLEER. The CDR3 totals 15 residues. CDR3 nucleotide sequence: TGCGCCAGCAAGGAAGCGATTCTTGAAGCCGGGGAGCTGTTTTTT. Translation gives CASKEAILEAGELFF.

This chain connects TRBV3-1 (or the pseudogene TRBV3-2) to TRBJ1-1; D is unresolved. V was clipped by 4 bases and J by 5 bases, with 11 bases between them. Germline CDR1 is LGHDT and CDR2 is YNNKEL (reference sequence). The CDR3 sequence is 13 residues long. This chain's CDR3 is CASSPFPVTEAFF. The CDR3 DNA reads TGTGCCAGCAGCCCCTTCCCGGTTACTGAAGCTTTCTTT.

This sequence joins TRBV6-5 and TRBJ1-4, with D tentatively TRBD1 (5 bases). Germline CDR1 is MNHEY and CDR2 is SVGAGI. The CDR3 has 16 residues. Trimming cost V 0 bases and J 5 bases, with 13 bases left between them. The CDR3 DNA sequence: TGTGCCAGCAGTTACTCGATTGCAGGGCGCAATGAAAAACTGTTTTTT. The encoded protein is CASSYSIAGRNEKLFF.

A single count supports this clone. The CDR3 is CASSFRGNNEQFF. The CDR3 coding sequence is TGTGCCAGCAGCTTCAGGGGTAACAATGAGCAGTTCTTC. J is TRBJ2-1 and V is TRBV7-3; D is possibly TRBD1 (6 bases). This CDR3 has 13 amino acids. The V end lost 3 bases, the J end lost 5 bases, and 8 bases lay between the germline ends. The germline CDR1 and CDR2 sequences are SGHTA and FQGTGA.

This rearrangement joins TRBV7-2 to TRBJ1-2; the D gene is possibly TRBD1 (5 bases). V gave up 4 bases and J gave up 7 bases, with 22 bases separating them. The CDR3 consists of 16 residues. Per germline, CDR1 SGHTA and CDR2 FQGNSA. DNA for the CDR3: TGTGCCAGCAGCTCCCCATCCTTTACAGGTCGTGGTGGCTACACCTTC. Protein sequence: CASSSPSFTGRGGYTF.

The chain has TRBV7-9 and TRBJ2-7; 7 nucleotides match TRBD1. Trimming removed 5 bases from V and 0 bases from J; junction bases left unmatched: 1. This CDR3 region has 13 residues. Looked up from germline, CDR1 is SEHNR and CDR2 is FQNEAQ (reference sequence). For the CDR3, the DNA is TGTGCCAGCAGCCGGGACAGCTCCTACGAGCAGTACTTC. It yields the protein CASSRDSSYEQYF. The full variable domain, completed using reference TRBV7-9 and TRBJ2-7, is DTGVSQNPRHKITKRGQNVTFRCDPISEHNRLYWYRQTLGQGPEFLTYFQNEAQLEKSRLLSDRFSAERPKGSFSTLEIQRTEQGDSAMYLCASSRDSSYEQYFGPGTRLTVT.

The CDR3 bases are TGTGCCAGCAGCTTAGGGCAGGGACTCCACGGCTACACCTTC. Translation: CASSLGQGLHGYTF. J is TRBJ1-2 and V is TRBV13; D perhaps matches TRBD1 (5 bases). CDR1 PRHDT and CDR2 FYEKMQ come from the germline V gene (reference sequence). The CDR3 contains 14 residues. The V end lost 0 bases, the J end lost 8 bases, and 13 bases lay between the germline ends.

The chain is built from TRBV29-1 and TRBJ2-5; possibly TRBD1 for D (6 bases). Germline V gene data show CDR1 as SQVTM and CDR2 as ANQGSEA. The V end was cut by 7 bases, the J end by 5 bases, with 14 bases between. The CDR3 is 12 amino acids. The CDR3 reads CSGARGAETQYF. CDR3 DNA: TGCAGCGGGGCCAGGGGTGCGGAGACCCAGTACTTC.

The chain carries TRBV9 and TRBJ1-3; D not resolved. The CDR3 spans 15 residues. The V end was cut by 0 bases, the J end by 6 bases, with 13 bases between. The germline CDR1 and CDR2 sequences are SGDLS and YYNGEE. The chain's CDR3 is CASSVDSVNKNTIYF. The CDR3 DNA reads as TGTGCCAGCAGCGTAGACTCGGTGAACAAAAACACCATATATTTT. Full variable domain (missing parts from reference TRBV9 and TRBJ1-3): DSGVTQTPKHLITATGQRVTLRCSPRSGDLSVYWYQQSLDQGLQFLIQYYNGEERAKGNILERFSAQQFPDLHSELNLSSLELGDSALYFCASSVDSVNKNTIYFGEGSWLTVV.

The chain has TRBV6-5 and TRBJ1-1; a weak D match, TRBD1 (5 bases). The germline CDR1 and CDR2 sequences are MNHEY and SVGAGI. Deletions cut 7 bases from V and 3 bases from J, with 15 bases between. This CDR3 is 14 amino acids long. The chain's CDR3 is CASILFGGHTEAFF. The CDR3 nucleotides read TGTGCCAGCATCCTATTTGGGGGACACACTGAAGCTTTCTTT.

V and J are TRBV3-1 (or the pseudogene TRBV3-2) and TRBJ2-1; D not resolved. This CDR3 region has 18 residues. In germline, CDR1 is LGHDT, CDR2 YNNKEL (reference sequence). V lost 1 base to trimming and J lost 0 bases, with 16 bases between them. CDR3: CASSQVGVLTVSYNEQFF. The CDR3 nucleotides read TGTGCCAGCAGCCAAGTTGGGGTACTGACCGTCTCCTACAATGAGCAGTTCTTC.

The chain uses TRBV11-1 and TRBJ2-5, with D perhaps matching TRBD2 (7 bases). Germline V gene data show CDR1 as SGHAT and CDR2 as FQDESV (reference sequence). V was shortened by 5 bases and J by 7 bases, with 14 bases between the two germline ends. The CDR3 consists of 13 residues. The CDR3 reads CASSRGGGRTQYF. CDR3 sequence (DNA): TGTGCCAGCAGCAGAGGCGGGGGCCGGACCCAGTACTTC.

V gene TRBV6-6 combines with J gene TRBJ2-7, with 8 bases aligning to TRBD1. The CDR3 spans 14 residues. Germline loops: CDR1 MNHNY, CDR2 SVGAGI (reference sequence). V gave up 5 bases and J gave up 4 bases; unmatched junction bases: 7. CDR3 DNA: TGTGCCAGCAGTCCCAAGAGACAGGGGTACGAGCAGTACTTC. Amino acid sequence: CASSPKRQGYEQYF.

J is TRBJ2-5 and V is TRBV14; D gene unclear. Trimming left V 4 bases short and J 7 bases short, with 16 bases between. The CDR3 contains 14 residues. Germline V lookup: CDR1 SGHDN, CDR2 FVKESK. The CDR3 loop is CASSPSASRGTQYF. DNA for the CDR3: TGTGCCAGCAGCCCCTCCGCTAGTCGTGGGACCCAGTACTTC.

The chain recombines TRBV7-2 with TRBJ2-1, with D unclear. The CDR3 loop spans 13 amino acids. V was shortened by 1 base and J by 6 bases, with 7 bases between the two germline ends. The V gene's germline CDR1 is SGHTA and CDR2 FQGNSA. The CDR3: CASSLVSSNEQFF. In nucleotides, the CDR3 is TGTGCCAGCAGCTTAGTTAGCTCCAATGAGCAGTTCTTC.

This rearrangement joins TRBV18 to TRBJ2-2; D not resolved. V shed 4 bases and J shed 8 bases, with 20 bases lying between them. The CDR3 runs to 16 residues. Germline values: CDR1 KGHSH, CDR2 LQKENI. The CDR3 sequence: CASSLGDPDVSGELFF. CDR3 coding DNA: TGTGCCAGCTCACTCGGCGACCCGGACGTCTCTGGGGAGCTGTTTTTT.